A selection of T cell receptor beta chains follows, all from one sample in a study of cytomegalovirus exposure and HLA in healthy donors. The repertoire was sequenced with immunoSEQ multiplex PCR; TCRdb's copy has only in-frame clones and lacks some. The sample has over 150,000 clones; roughly 80% are singletons. Sequenced: PBMCs. The receptors were sampled from a boy younger than 10 in good health and CMV-seronegative. Each CDR3 is given with its conserved first and last residue. Fields, in order: D gene, V gene, J gene, CDR3 protein, CDR3 DNA. A D gene is named only where the DNA matches it firmly.

TRBD1	TRBV18	TRBJ1-5	CASSPSGTGSRQPQHF	TGTGCCAGCTCACCATCGGGGACAGGGTCGAGGCAGCCCCAGCATTTT
TRBD1	TRBV30	TRBJ1-2	CAWNTGVNYGYTF	TGTGCCTGGAATACAGGGGTTAACTATGGCTACACCTTC
NA	TRBV10-3	TRBJ2-3	CAISESQRATDTQYF	TGTGCCATCAGTGAGTCCCAGCGAGCCACAGATACGCAGTATTTT
TRBD1	TRBV18	TRBJ1-2	CASSQSGTGPSTCTF	TGTGCCAGCTCCCAGTCCGGGACAGGACCCTCTACGTGTACCTTC
NA	TRBV4-1	TRBJ2-1	CASSQGKTDGSQDNEQFF	TGCGCCAGCAGCCAAGGAAAAACCGACGGGAGTCAGGATAATGAGCAGTTCTTC
NA	TRBV2	TRBJ1-5	CASSPRPWGGVMNQPQHF	TGTGCCAGCAGTCCTCGGCCTTGGGGAGGGGTTATGAATCAGCCCCAGCATTTT
NA	TRBV2	TRBJ1-5	CASTALQREPQHF	TGTGCCAGCACCGCCCTGCAGCGGGAGCCCCAGCATTTT
NA	TRBV9	TRBJ1-1	CASSVGGEDTEAFF	TGTGCCAGCAGCGTAGGAGGGGAGGACACTGAAGCTTTCTTT
TRBD1	TRBV5-8	TRBJ1-5	CASSWDRGRDQPQHF	TGTGCCAGCAGCTGGGACAGGGGGCGAGATCAGCCCCAGCATTTT
NA	TRBV19	TRBJ2-7	CASRNRDTSYEQYF	TGTGCCAGTAGAAACCGGGACACCTCCTACGAGCAGTACTTC